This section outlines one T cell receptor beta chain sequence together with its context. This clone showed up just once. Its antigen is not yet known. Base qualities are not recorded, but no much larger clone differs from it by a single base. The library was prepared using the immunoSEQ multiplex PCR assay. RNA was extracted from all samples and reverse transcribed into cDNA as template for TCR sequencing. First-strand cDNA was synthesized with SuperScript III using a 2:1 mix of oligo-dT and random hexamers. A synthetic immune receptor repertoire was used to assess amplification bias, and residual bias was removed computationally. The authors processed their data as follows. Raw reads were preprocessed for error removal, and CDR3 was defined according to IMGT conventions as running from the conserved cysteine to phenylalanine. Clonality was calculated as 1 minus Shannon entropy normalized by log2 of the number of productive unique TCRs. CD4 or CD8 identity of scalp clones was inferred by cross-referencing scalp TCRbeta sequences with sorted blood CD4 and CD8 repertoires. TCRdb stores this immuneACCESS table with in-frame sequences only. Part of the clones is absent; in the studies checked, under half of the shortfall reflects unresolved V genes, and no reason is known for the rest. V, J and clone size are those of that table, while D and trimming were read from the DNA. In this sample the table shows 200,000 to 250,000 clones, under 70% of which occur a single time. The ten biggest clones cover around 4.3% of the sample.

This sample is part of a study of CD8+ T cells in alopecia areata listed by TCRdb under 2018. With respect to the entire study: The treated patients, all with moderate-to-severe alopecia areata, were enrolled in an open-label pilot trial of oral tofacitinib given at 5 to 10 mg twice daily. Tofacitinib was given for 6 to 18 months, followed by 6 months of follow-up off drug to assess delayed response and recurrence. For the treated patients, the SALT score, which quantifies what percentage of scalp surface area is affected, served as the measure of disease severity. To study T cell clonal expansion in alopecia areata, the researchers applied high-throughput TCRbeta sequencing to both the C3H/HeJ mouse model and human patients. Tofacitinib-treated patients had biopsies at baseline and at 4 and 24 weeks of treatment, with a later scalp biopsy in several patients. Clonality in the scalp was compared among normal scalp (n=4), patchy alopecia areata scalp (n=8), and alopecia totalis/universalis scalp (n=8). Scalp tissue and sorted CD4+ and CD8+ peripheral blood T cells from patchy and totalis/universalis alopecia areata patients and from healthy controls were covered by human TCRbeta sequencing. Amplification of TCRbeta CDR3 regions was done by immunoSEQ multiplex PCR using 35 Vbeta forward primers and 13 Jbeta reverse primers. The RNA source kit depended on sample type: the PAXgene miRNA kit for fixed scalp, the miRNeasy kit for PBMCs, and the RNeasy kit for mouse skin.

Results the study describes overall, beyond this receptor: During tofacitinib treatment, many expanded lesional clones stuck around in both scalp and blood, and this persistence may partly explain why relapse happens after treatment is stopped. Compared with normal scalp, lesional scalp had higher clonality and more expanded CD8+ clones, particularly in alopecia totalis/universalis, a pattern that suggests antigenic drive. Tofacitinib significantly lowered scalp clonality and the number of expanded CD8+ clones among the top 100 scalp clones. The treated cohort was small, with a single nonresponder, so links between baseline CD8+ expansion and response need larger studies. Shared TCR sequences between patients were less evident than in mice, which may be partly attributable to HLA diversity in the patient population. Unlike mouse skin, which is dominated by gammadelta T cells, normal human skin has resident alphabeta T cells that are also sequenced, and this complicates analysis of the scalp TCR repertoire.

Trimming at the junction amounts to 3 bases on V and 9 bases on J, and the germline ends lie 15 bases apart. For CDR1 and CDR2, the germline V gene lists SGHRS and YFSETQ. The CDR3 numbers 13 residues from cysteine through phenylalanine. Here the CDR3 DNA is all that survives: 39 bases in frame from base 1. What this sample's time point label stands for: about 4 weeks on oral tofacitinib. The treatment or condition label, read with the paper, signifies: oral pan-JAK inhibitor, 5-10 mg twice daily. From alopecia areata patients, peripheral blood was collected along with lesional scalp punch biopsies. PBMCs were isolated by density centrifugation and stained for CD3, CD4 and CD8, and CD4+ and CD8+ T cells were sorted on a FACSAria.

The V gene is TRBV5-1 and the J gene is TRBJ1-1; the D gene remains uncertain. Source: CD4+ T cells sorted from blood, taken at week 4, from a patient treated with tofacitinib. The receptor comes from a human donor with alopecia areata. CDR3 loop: CASSYGRESQAFF. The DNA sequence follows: TGCGCCAGCAGCTATGGAAGGGAGTCTCAAGCTTTCTTT.